Sequencing of this T cell receptor beta chain was carried out in a study of regulatory T cells in long-lasting Graves disease. The time point denotes: persistent/refractory GD, antithyroid drugs over 5 years with positive TRAb. RNA from PBMCs was the source of the TCR library. Peripheral blood, at about 10 milliliters, went into EDTA tubes. This clonotype was seen more than once but under ten times. Its antigen is unidentified. Library construction for TCR beta used iRepertoire HTBI primers and Arm-PCR of CDR3 regions. Each CDR3 protein gets one entry after TCRdb re-called the multiplex PCR reads with MiXCR. Found here are 400,000 or so distinct CDR3 sequences, around 21% of them singletons; the top ten hold less than 25%. Study results and limitations: Preferential use of TRBV28, TRBJ1-2 and TRBJ2-5 was seen in persistent disease.

The length of the CDR3 is 17 residues. Germline CDR1 is LGHNA and CDR2 is YNFKEQ. After removal of 1 base from V and 0 bases from J, the junction contained 9 bases not matched to a gene. The rearrangement joins TRBV4-2 to TRBJ2-7, with TRBD2 matching over 7 bases. Sequencing used peripheral blood mononuclear cells (PBMCs), obtained when the disease was refractory, from a patient treated with antithyroid drugs. This clonotype originated in a female donor with Graves disease. The CDR3 DNA is TGTGCCAGCAGCCAAGCGATCGCGGGAGCGAACTCCTACGAGCAGTACTTC. This translates into CASSQAIAGANSYEQYF.